These T cell receptor beta chains were read from a single sample in a study of blood T cell repertoires in COVID-19. Here immunoSEQ multiplex PCR was the method, and the copy in TCRdb shows in-frame clones only, minus some. This table holds 150,000 or so clones, nearly 85% found once. Sequencing used peripheral blood. These receptors all stem from a human donor in a cohort sampled during active COVID-19. Both conserved end residues are part of each CDR3. D genes are given only for firm matches. Some rows have no size entry. The others give once, few or many, or a class for an expanded clone.

d_call: TRBD1; v_call: TRBV18; j_call: TRBJ1-1; clone_size: .; cdr3_nt: TGTGCCAGCTCACCAACGTGGGGACAGGGGGCCTCGAACACTGAAGCTTTCTTT; cdr3_aa: CASSPTWGQGASNTEAFF
d_call: TRBD1; v_call: TRBV5-5; j_call: TRBJ2-3; clone_size: few; cdr3_nt: TGTGCCAGCAGCCTAATCGGGACAGCTAGCACAGATACGCAGTATTTT; cdr3_aa: CASSLIGTASTDTQYF
d_call: TRBD2; v_call: TRBV29-1; j_call: TRBJ2-7; clone_size: .; cdr3_nt: TGCAGCGTTGCAATCTCCGGCGGGGGGTTCGACGAGCAGTACTTC; cdr3_aa: CSVAISGGGFDEQYF
d_call: TRBD2; v_call: TRBV7-3; j_call: TRBJ2-1; clone_size: .; cdr3_nt: TGTGCCAGCAGCCCAGGACTAGCGGGAGCCCTTGCTTACAATGAGCAGTTCTTC; cdr3_aa: CASSPGLAGALAYNEQFF
d_call: .; v_call: TRBV5-1; j_call: TRBJ2-2; clone_size: .; cdr3_nt: TGCGCCAGCAGCCCCCCCAGAAGCGGGAACACCGGGGAGCTGTTTTTT; cdr3_aa: CASSPPRSGNTGELFF
d_call: TRBD2; v_call: TRBV5-1; j_call: TRBJ2-3; clone_size: once; cdr3_nt: TGCGCCAGCAGCTTGGCCTTGACTAGCGGGGGGCCCACAGATACGCAGTATTTT; cdr3_aa: CASSLALTSGGPTDTQYF
d_call: .; v_call: TRBV10-2; j_call: TRBJ2-5; clone_size: .; cdr3_nt: TGCGCCAGCAGTCGGGACACGCAAGAGACCCAGTACTTC; cdr3_aa: CASSRDTQETQYF
d_call: TRBD1; v_call: TRBV5-1; j_call: TRBJ2-7; clone_size: .; cdr3_nt: TGCGCCAGCAGCTTGATACGACAGGGGGCGAACGAGCAGTACTTC; cdr3_aa: CASSLIRQGANEQYF
d_call: .; v_call: TRBV4-1; j_call: TRBJ2-7; clone_size: .; cdr3_nt: TGCGCCAGCAGCCAGGCCGCCACAGGGGAGCAGTACTTC; cdr3_aa: CASSQAATGEQYF
d_call: .; v_call: TRBV7-2; j_call: TRBJ2-2; clone_size: once; cdr3_nt: TGTGCCAGCACAAGGGACACGAACACCGGGGAGCTGTTTTTT; cdr3_aa: CASTRDTNTGELFF
d_call: TRBD1; v_call: TRBV19; j_call: TRBJ1-5; clone_size: .; cdr3_nt: TGTGCCAGTAGCACAACAGGGGTCGACAATCAGCCCCAGCATTTT; cdr3_aa: CASSTTGVDNQPQHF
d_call: .; v_call: TRBV5-1; j_call: TRBJ1-2; clone_size: .; cdr3_nt: TGCGCCAGCAGAACCGGTGGCAGGGAGGAATTTGGTAGGGGCTACACCTTC; cdr3_aa: CASRTGGREEFGRGYTF
d_call: .; v_call: TRBV5-6; j_call: TRBJ1-6; clone_size: .; cdr3_nt: TGTGCCAGCAGCTTGGGCGCCAGGGCGGGGTCACCCCTCCACTTT; cdr3_aa: CASSLGARAGSPLHF
d_call: .; v_call: TRBV19; j_call: TRBJ1-2; clone_size: .; cdr3_nt: TGTGCCAGTAGCAACTACGATGACAGGTACCATGGCTACACCTTC; cdr3_aa: CASSNYDDRYHGYTF
d_call: .; v_call: TRBV5-1; j_call: TRBJ2-5; clone_size: .; cdr3_nt: TGCGCCAGCAGCTTGGCCACAGGGCGAGAGACCCAGTACTTC; cdr3_aa: CASSLATGRETQYF
d_call: TRBD2; v_call: TRBV28; j_call: TRBJ2-4; clone_size: .; cdr3_nt: TGTGCCAGCAAAGTACCGGGGGGAAACATTCAGTACTTC; cdr3_aa: CASKVPGGNIQYF
d_call: TRBD1; v_call: TRBV7-3; j_call: TRBJ2-5; clone_size: .; cdr3_nt: TGTGCCAGCAGCGACGCAGGGGGCGCGGATGAGACCCAGTACTTC; cdr3_aa: CASSDAGGADETQYF
d_call: TRBD1; v_call: TRBV6-2/TRBV6-3; j_call: TRBJ1-2; clone_size: .; cdr3_nt: TGTGCCAGCAGTTACTCAGGACAGGGGAGGGACTATGGCTACACCTTC; cdr3_aa: CASSYSGQGRDYGYTF
d_call: TRBD2; v_call: TRBV5-5; j_call: TRBJ2-2; clone_size: .; cdr3_nt: TGTGCCAGCAGCTTGAACACCCAGCGGGGCACCGGGGAGCTGTTTTTT; cdr3_aa: CASSLNTQRGTGELFF
d_call: .; v_call: TRBV10-3; j_call: TRBJ2-5; clone_size: .; cdr3_nt: TGTGCCATCAGTGACAGGCAAGAGACCCAGTACTTC; cdr3_aa: CAISDRQETQYF
d_call: .; v_call: TRBV10-3; j_call: TRBJ1-4; clone_size: .; cdr3_nt: TGTGCCATCAGTGAAGGACAGAATGGCGTCGAAAAACTGTTTTTT; cdr3_aa: CAISEGQNGVEKLFF
d_call: .; v_call: TRBV18; j_call: TRBJ1-3; clone_size: .; cdr3_nt: TGTGCCAGCTCACCTCAGCCGGGGTCCTCTGGAAACACCATATATTTT; cdr3_aa: CASSPQPGSSGNTIYF
d_call: TRBD2; v_call: TRBV9; j_call: TRBJ2-1; clone_size: .; cdr3_nt: TGTGCCAGCAGCGTAGTCGGGACTAGCGGGAGAGGGGAGCAGTTCTTC; cdr3_aa: CASSVVGTSGRGEQFF
d_call: TRBD1; v_call: TRBV6-6; j_call: TRBJ1-5; clone_size: .; cdr3_nt: TGTGCCAGCAGTGAGGACAGGGAAACTCAGCCCCAGCATTTT; cdr3_aa: CASSEDRETQPQHF
d_call: .; v_call: TRBV5-1; j_call: TRBJ1-2; clone_size: .; cdr3_nt: TGCGCCAGCAGTTCCCTTTTAGAATATGGCTACACCTTC; cdr3_aa: CASSSLLEYGYTF
d_call: .; v_call: TRBV7-2; j_call: TRBJ1-1; clone_size: .; cdr3_nt: TGTGCCAGCATCACGCGCCGAGGTACTGAAGCTTTCTTT; cdr3_aa: CASITRRGTEAFF